This T cell receptor beta chain was identified during a study of vaccination and CD4 T cells after COVID-19. Sequencing of cultured CD4+ T cell DNA used the Oncomine TCR Beta short-read assay. In TCRdb, the PCR reads were re-called with MiXCR into one record per CDR3 protein. The repertoire has around 4,400 distinct CDR3 sequences, approximately 19% of them found once; the top ten carry approximately 15%. Notes on this clonotype: Its antigen is still unknown.

Regarding treatment: 10-day PBMC culture with coronavirus spike peptide pools or control peptides (ViraFEST assay). The CDR3 contains 16 residues. The J segment lost 5 bases and the V segment lost 1 base, leaving 6 bases of the junction unmatched. This TCR was sampled from a human donor who had recovered from COVID-19. This sequence joins TRBV12-3 or TRBV12-4 and TRBJ2-2, with 8 positions matching TRBD1. Sequencing used CD4+ T cells from blood, cultured in vitro. In DNA form, the CDR3 reads TGTGCCAGCAGTTTAGATAGGACAGGGAGGACCGGGGAGCTGTTTTTT. Translated: CASSLDRTGRTGELFF.